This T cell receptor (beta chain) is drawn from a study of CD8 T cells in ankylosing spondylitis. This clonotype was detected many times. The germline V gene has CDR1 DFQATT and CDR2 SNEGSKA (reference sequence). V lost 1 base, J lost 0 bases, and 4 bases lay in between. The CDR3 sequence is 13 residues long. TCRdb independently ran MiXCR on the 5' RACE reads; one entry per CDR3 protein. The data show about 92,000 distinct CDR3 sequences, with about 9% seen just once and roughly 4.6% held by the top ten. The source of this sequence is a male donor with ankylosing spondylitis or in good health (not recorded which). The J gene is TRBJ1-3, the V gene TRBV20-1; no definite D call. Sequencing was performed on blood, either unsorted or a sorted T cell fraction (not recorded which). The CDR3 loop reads CSARATSGNTIYF. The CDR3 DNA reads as TGCAGTGCTAGAGCCACCTCTGGAAACACCATATATTTT.